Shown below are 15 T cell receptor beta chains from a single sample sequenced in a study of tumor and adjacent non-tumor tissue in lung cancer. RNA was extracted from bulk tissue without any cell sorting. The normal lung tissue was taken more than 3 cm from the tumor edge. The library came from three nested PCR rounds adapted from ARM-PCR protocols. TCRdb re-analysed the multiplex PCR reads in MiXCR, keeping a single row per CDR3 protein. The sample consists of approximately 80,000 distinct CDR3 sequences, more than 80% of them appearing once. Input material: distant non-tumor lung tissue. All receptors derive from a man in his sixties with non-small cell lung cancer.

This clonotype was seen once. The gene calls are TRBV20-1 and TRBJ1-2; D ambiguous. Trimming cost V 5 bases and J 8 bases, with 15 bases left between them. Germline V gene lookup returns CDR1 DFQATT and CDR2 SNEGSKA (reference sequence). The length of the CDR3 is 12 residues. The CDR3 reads CSAGLHRKGYTF. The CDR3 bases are TGCAGTGCTGGCCTGCACCGGAAGGGCTACACCTTC.

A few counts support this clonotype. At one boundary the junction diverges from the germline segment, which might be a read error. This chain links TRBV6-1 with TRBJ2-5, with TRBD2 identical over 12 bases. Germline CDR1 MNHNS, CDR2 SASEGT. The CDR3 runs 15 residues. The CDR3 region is CVSSELAGGPETQYF. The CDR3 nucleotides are TGTGTCAGCAGTGAGCTAGCGGGGGGGCCCGAGACCCAGTACTTC.

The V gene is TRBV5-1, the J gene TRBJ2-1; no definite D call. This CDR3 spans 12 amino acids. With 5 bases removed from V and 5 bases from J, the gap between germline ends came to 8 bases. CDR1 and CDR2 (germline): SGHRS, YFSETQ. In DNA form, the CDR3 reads TGCGCCAGCAGTTTGTCACACAATGAGCAGTTCTTC. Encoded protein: CASSLSHNEQFF. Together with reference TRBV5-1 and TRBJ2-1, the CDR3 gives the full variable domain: KAGVTQTPRYLIKTRGQQVTLSCSPISGHRSVSWYQQTPGQGLQFLFEYFSETQRNKGNFPGRFSGRQFSNSRSEMNVSTLELGDSALYLCASSLSHNEQFFGPGTRLTVL.

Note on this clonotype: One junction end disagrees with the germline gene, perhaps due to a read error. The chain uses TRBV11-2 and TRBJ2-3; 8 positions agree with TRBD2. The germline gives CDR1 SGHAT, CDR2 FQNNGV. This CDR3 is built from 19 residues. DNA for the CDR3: TGTGCCAGCAGCCCGGGACTAGAGGGAAAGTTCGGTGGCACAGGTACGCAGTATTTT. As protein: CASSPGLEGKFGGTGTQYF.

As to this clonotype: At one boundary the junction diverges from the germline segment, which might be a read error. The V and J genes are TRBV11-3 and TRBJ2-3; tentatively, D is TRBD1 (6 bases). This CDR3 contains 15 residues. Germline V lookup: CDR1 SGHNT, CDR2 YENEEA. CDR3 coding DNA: TGTGCCAGCAGCCTCGCTCTAGGGGGTGGGGATATGCAGTATTTT. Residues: CASSLALGGGDMQYF.

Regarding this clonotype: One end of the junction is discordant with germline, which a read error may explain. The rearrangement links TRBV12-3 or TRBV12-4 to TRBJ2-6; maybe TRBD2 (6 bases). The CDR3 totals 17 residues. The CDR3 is CACRSGLLISGGNVLTF. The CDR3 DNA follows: TGTGCCTGCAGATCGGGACTCCTTATCTCTGGGGGCAACGTCCTGACTTTC.

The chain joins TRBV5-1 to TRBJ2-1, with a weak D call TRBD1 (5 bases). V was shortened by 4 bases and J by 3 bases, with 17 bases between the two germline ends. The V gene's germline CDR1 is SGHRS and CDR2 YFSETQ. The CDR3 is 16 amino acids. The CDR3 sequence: CASSRVQGKGYNEQFF. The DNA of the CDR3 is TGCGCCAGCAGCCGGGTCCAGGGCAAGGGCTACAATGAGCAGTTCTTC.

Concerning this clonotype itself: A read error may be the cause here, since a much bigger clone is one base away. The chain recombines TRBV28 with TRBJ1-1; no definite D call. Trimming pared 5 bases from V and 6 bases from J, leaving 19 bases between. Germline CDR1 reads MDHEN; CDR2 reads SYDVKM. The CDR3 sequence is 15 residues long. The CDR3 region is CASSAAAGILAEAFF. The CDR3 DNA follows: TGTGCCAGCAGTGCAGCAGCGGGGATTCTCGCTGAAGCTTTCTTT.

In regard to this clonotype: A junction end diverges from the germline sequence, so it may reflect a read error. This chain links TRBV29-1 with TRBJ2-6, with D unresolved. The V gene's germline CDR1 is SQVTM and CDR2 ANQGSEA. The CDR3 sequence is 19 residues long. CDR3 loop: CSVEDYRSNPNSGTNVLTF. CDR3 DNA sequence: TGCAGCGTTGAAGATTATAGGTCTAACCCCAACTCTGGGACCAACGTCCTGACTTTC.

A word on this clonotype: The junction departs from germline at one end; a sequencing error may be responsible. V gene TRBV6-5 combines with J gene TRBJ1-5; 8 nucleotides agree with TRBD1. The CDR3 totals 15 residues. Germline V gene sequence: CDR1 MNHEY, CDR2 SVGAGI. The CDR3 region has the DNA TGTACAAGCAATTACAGTGGACAGGGTAGTCAGTCCCAGCATTTT. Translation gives CTSNYSGQGSQSQHF.

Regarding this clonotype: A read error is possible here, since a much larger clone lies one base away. This CDR3 reads CASIGHGEGGELFF. The CDR3 bases are TGCGCCAGCATCGGACATGGGGAAGGCGGGGAGCTGTTTTTT. The rearrangement uses TRBV5-1 and TRBJ2-2; maybe TRBD1 (5 bases). The germline CDR1 and CDR2 sequences are SGHRS and YFSETQ. CDR3 size: 14 residues. Trimming took 6 bases from V and 7 from J, leaving 16 bases between them.

The chain's CDR3 is CSARGGQSTDTQYF. In nucleotides, the CDR3 is TGCAGTGCTAGGGGGGGACAGAGCACAGATACGCAGTATTTT. This rearrangement joins TRBV20-1 to TRBJ2-3; D is possibly TRBD1 (7 bases). This CDR3 is built from 14 residues. The ends were cut back, 3 bases at V and 0 bases at J, with 10 bases in the middle. Germline CDR1 and CDR2: DFQATT and SNEGSKA (reference sequence).

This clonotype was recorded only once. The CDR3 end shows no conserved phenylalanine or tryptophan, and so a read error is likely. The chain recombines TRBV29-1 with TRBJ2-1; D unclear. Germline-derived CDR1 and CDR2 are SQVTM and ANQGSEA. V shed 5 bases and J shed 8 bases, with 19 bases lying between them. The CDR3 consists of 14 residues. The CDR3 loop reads CSVILSVGRDEQFS. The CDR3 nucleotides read TGCAGCGTTATATTGAGCGTGGGTAGGGATGAGCAGTTCTCC.

The CDR3 region is CASGPDNEQFF. Here the CDR3 DNA reads TGTGCCAGTGGTCCCGACAATGAGCAGTTCTTC. The chain is built from TRBV2 and TRBJ2-1, with D unresolved. Trimming pared 9 bases from V and 5 bases from J, leaving 8 bases between. Germline V gives CDR1 SNHLY, CDR2 FYNNEI. CDR3 size: 11 residues.

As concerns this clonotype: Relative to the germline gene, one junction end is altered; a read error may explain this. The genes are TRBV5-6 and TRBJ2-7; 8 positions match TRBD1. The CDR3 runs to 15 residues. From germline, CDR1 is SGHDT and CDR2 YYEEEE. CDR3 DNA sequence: TGTGCCAACAGCTTGGTACCAGGGGGCGGGAACAAGCAGTACTTC. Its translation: CANSLVPGGGNKQYF.